This TCR beta chain was documented in a study of blood T cell repertoires in COVID-19. Study as a whole: Samples of COVID-19 (acute and convalescent) were obtained from the United States, Italy and Spain. PBMCs, B-cell-depleted T cells, or T cells were the source of the cDNA or gDNA that made up the material.

TCRdb's copy holds only in-frame clones and misses some; the assay was immunoSEQ multiplex PCR. Here the sample spans 55,000 to 75,000 clones, more than 60% being singletons. Trimming took off 1 base at V and 5 bases at J, with 12 bases between the two ends. This CDR3 contains 14 residues. CDR1 and CDR2 from the germline V gene are SGHNT and YENEEA. V usage is TRBV11-3 and J usage is TRBJ2-7; tentatively, D is TRBD2 (5 bases). The specimen was peripheral blood. The sequence was collected from a man aged 60 to 75 with acute or convalescent COVID-19. CDR3 nucleotide sequence: TGTGCCAGCAGCTTAGGGCAGGACGGGGACGAGCAGTACTTC. It yields the protein CASSLGQDGDEQYF. Complete variable domain (other parts from reference TRBV11-3 and TRBJ2-7): EAGVVQSPRYKIIEKKQPVAFWCNPISGHNTLYWYLQNLGQGPELLIRYENEEAVDDSQLPKDRFSAERLKGVDSTLKIQPAELGDSAVYLCASSLGQDGDEQYFGPGTRLTVT.